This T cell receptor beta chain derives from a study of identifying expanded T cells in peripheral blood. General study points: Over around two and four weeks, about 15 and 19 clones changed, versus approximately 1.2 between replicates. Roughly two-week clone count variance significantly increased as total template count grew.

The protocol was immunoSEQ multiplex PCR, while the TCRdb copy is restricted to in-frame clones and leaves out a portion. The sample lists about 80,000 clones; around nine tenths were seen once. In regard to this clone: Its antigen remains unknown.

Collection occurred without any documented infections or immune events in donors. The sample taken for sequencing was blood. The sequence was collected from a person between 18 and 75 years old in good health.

In DNA form, the CDR3 reads TGTGCCAGCAGCTTACTAGGAGGGGGCGGTGAGCAGTTCTTC. Translating it yields CASSLLGGGGEQFF. V is TRBV7-9 and J is TRBJ2-1; weak D call: TRBD1 (7 bases). The ends were cut back, 2 bases at V and 9 bases at J, with 14 bases in the middle. The CDR3 runs to 14 residues. Germline CDR1 SEHNR, CDR2 FQNEAQ (reference sequence).